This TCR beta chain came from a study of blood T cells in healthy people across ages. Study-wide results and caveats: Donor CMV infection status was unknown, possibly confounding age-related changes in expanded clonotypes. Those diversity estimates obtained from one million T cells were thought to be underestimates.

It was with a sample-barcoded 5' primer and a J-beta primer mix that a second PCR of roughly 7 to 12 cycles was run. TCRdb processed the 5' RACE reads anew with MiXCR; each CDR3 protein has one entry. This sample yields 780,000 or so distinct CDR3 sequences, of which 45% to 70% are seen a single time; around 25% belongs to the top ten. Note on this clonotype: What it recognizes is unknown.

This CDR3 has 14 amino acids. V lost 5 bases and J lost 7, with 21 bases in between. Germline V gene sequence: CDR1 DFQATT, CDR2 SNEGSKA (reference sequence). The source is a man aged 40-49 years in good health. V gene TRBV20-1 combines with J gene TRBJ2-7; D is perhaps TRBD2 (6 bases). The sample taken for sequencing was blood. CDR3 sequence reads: CSAGKRTGVGEQYF. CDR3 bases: TGCAGTGCTGGAAAACGGACGGGGGTCGGGGAGCAGTACTTC.